These 22 T cell receptor beta chains share one sample of origin, sequenced in a study of CD8 T cells in ankylosing spondylitis (dated 2017 in TCRdb). Library preparation employed 5' RACE. The sequencer listed for this sample is Illumina HiSeq 2500. Starting from the raw public reads, TCRdb applied fastp trimming at Q25, assembled clones with MiXCR and retained in-frame beta chains. Rows matching on CDR3 protein sequence are summarized as one entry with the most common DNA and genes. The sample table holds a few hundred thousand distinct CDR3 sequences, of which roughly 10% were seen once. The leading ten clones occupy approximately 20% of the sample. The sample was blood, either unsorted or a sorted T cell fraction (not recorded which). The receptors here all came from a male donor with ankylosing spondylitis or in good health (not recorded which).

The rearrangement links TRBV19 to TRBJ2-2; 8 positions agree with TRBD1. CDR1 is LNHDA, CDR2 SQIVND, per germline (reference sequence). With 4 bases clipped from V and 6 bases from J, the junction kept 4 bases outside the gene matches. The CDR3 length is 14 residues. CDR3 DNA sequence: TGTGCCAGTAGTACGCTCAGGGGGCCCGGGGAGCTGTTTTTT. It is translated as CASSTLRGPGELFF.

The table lists this clonotype with many counts. This CDR3 reads CASRYKGLEGYTF. Here the CDR3 DNA reads TGTGCCAGCAGATATAAGGGGTTGGAGGGCTACACCTTC. The V call is TRBV5-6, the J call TRBJ1-2, with D tentatively TRBD1 (5 bases). This CDR3 comprises 13 residues. Germline CDR1 SGHDT, CDR2 YYEEEE. V was cut by 5 bases and J by 8 bases, with 16 bases left in between.

V gene TRBV2 combines with J gene TRBJ2-3, with TRBD2 identical over 11 bases. The CDR3 spans 16 residues. Germline CDR1 is SNHLY and CDR2 is FYNNEI. V was pared by 7 bases and J by 2 bases, with 8 bases of the junction left unmatched. This CDR3 is CASTLSSGGATDTQYF. CDR3 DNA sequence: TGTGCCAGCACCCTAAGTAGCGGGGGGGCCACAGATACGCAGTATTTT.

This clonotype was seen only a few times. The V and J genes are TRBV7-2 and TRBJ2-6, with D perhaps matching TRBD2 (5 bases). The CDR3 is made up of 17 amino acids. V shed 2 bases and J shed 2 bases, with 13 bases lying between them. Looked up from germline, CDR1 is SGHTA and CDR2 is FQGNSA. CDR3 in amino acids: CASSLSMGRAGANVLTF. CDR3 DNA sequence: TGTGCCAGCAGCTTAAGTATGGGGAGAGCTGGGGCCAACGTCCTGACTTTC. Supplemented by reference TRBV7-2 and TRBJ2-6, the full variable domain reads GAGVSQSPSNKVTEKGKDVELRCDPISGHTALYWYRQSLGQGLEFLIYFQGNSAPDKSGLPSDRFSAERTGGSVSTLTIQRTQQEDSAVYLCASSLSMGRAGANVLTFGAGSRLTVL.

A few counts support this clonotype. This chain connects TRBV20-1 to TRBJ2-5; D gene unclear. In germline, CDR1 is DFQATT, CDR2 SNEGSKA (reference sequence). CDR3 length equals 12 residues. V was cut by 5 bases and J by 5 bases, with 12 bases left in between. This chain's CDR3 is CSAPRQQETQYF. The CDR3 region has the DNA TGCAGTGCTCCGCGCCAGCAGGAGACCCAGTACTTC.

The V gene is TRBV20-1, the J gene TRBJ2-5, with 7 bases identical to TRBD1. Trimming took 5 bases from V and 4 from J; bases not matched to a gene: 10. Germline V CDR1 and CDR2: DFQATT, SNEGSKA (reference sequence). The CDR3 totals 14 residues. CDR3 DNA: TGCAGTGCTGGGGACAGCCGGAGAGGAGAGACCCAGTACTTC. It codes for CSAGDSRRGETQYF.

Many counts were recorded for this clonotype. The chain combines TRBV20-1 with TRBJ1-4; D not resolved. Deletions cut 3 bases from V and 6 bases from J, with 11 bases between. The CDR3 has 13 amino acids. The germline V gene has CDR1 DFQATT and CDR2 SNEGSKA (reference sequence). The CDR3 protein is CSASEGLDEKLFF. The CDR3 bases are TGCAGTGCTAGTGAGGGATTGGATGAAAAACTGTTTTTT.

The table lists this clonotype with a few counts. The chain employs TRBV5-1 and TRBJ2-1; the match to TRBD2 covers 16 bases. The CDR3 runs to 18 residues. Germline V lookup: CDR1 SGHRS, CDR2 YFSETQ. J was trimmed by 9 bases and V by 1 base; bases with no gene match: 10. Here the CDR3 DNA reads TGCGCCAGCAGCTTGTTAACCGGGACTAGCGGGGGGGCGGCTGAGCAGTTCTTC. It encodes CASSLLTGTSGGAAEQFF. The variable domain in full, with the rest retrieved from reference TRBV5-1 and TRBJ2-1, is KAGVTQTPRYLIKTRGQQVTLSCSPISGHRSVSWYQQTPGQGLQFLFEYFSETQRNKGNFPGRFSGRQFSNSRSEMNVSTLELGDSALYLCASSLLTGTSGGAAEQFFGPGTRLTVL.

This clonotype was counted many times. The rearrangement joins TRBV20-1 to TRBJ2-5, with 7 bases fitting TRBD2. Germline CDR1 and CDR2: DFQATT and SNEGSKA (reference sequence). The CDR3 sequence is 17 residues long. J gave up 1 base and V 0 bases, and 11 bases lay outside the gene matches. CDR3 DNA sequence: TGCAGTGCTAGAGATGAAGAGGAGACTAGCCTCCAAGAGACCCAGTACTTC. As protein: CSARDEEETSLQETQYF.

This clonotype has a count of ten or more. J is TRBJ2-7 and V is TRBV2; D is ambiguous. Trimming cost V 6 bases and J 3 bases, with 3 bases left between them. Germline loops: CDR1 SNHLY, CDR2 FYNNEI. The length of the CDR3 is 10 residues. The CDR3 sequence: CASSVYEQYF. The CDR3 DNA is TGTGCCAGCAGCGTCTACGAGCAGTACTTC. The full variable domain, in which reference TRBV2 and TRBJ2-7 provide the parts outside the CDR3, is EPEVTQTPSHQVTQMGQEVILRCVPISNHLYFYWYRQILGQKVEFLVSFYNNEISEKSEIFDDQFSVERPDGSNFTLKIRSTKLEDSAMYFCASSVYEQYFGPGTRLTVT.

This clonotype was counted only a few times. CDR3 loop: CASSQDGPARGTDTQYF. As DNA, the CDR3 is TGTGCCAGCAGCCAAGACGGACCAGCACGGGGCACAGATACGCAGTATTTT. This chain joins TRBV4-2 and TRBJ2-3; D is undetermined. Germline CDR1 reads LGHNA; CDR2 reads YNFKEQ. Trimming left V 0 bases short and J 1 base short, with 14 bases between. The CDR3 is 17 amino acids.

There are many counts of this clonotype. The chain recombines TRBV6-1 with TRBJ2-1; 8 nucleotides agree with TRBD2. This CDR3 comprises 15 residues. In germline, CDR1 is MNHNS, CDR2 SASEGT. The V segment lost 6 bases and the J segment 10 bases; nucleotides outside the gene matches: 14. CDR3 sequence (DNA): TGTGCCAGCAGCGAGCTAGCGGGCGGGGGCAGCGAGCAGTTCTTC. Amino acid sequence: CASSELAGGGSEQFF.

The table lists this clonotype with many counts. V gene TRBV5-1 combines with J gene TRBJ2-3, with TRBD1 as a possible D gene (5 bases). Germline V gene data show CDR1 as SGHRS and CDR2 as YFSETQ. Trimming pared 1 base from V and 0 bases from J, leaving 9 bases between. CDR3 size: 15 residues. The CDR3 reads CASSLLGASTDTQYF. Written as DNA, the CDR3 is TGCGCCAGCAGCTTGTTAGGGGCGAGCACAGATACGCAGTATTTT.

This clonotype was seen at least ten times. The chain has TRBV6-1 and TRBJ1-2; 10 bases align to TRBD1. V shed 6 bases, J shed 6 bases, and the junction held 7 bases outside the gene matches. In germline, CDR1 is MNHNS, CDR2 SASEGT. The CDR3 runs to 14 residues. CDR3 sequence: CASRRRDRGNGYTF. CDR3 nucleotides: TGTGCCAGCAGACGCCGGGACAGGGGTAATGGCTACACCTTC.

In its sample, this clonotype was seen many times. The V gene is TRBV20-1, the J gene TRBJ2-5, with D hard to call. From germline, CDR1 is DFQATT and CDR2 SNEGSKA (reference sequence). The CDR3 runs 18 residues. V lost 2 bases, J lost 3 bases, and 25 bases lay in between. The DNA of the CDR3 is TGCAGTGCTAGATCGATTACAGTCGGAATGTTGGGGAAAGAGACCCAGTACTTC. Its translation: CSARSITVGMLGKETQYF.

CDR3 in amino acids: CASSLDVHRNTEAFF. In DNA form, the CDR3 reads TGCGCCAGCAGCTTGGACGTCCACCGGAACACTGAAGCTTTCTTT. V is TRBV5-1 and J is TRBJ1-1; no clear D gene. The CDR3 covers 15 residues. CDR1 and CDR2 (germline): SGHRS, YFSETQ. V was shortened by 0 bases and J by 1 base, with 10 bases between the two germline ends.

This clonotype has a count of ten or more. The CDR3 bases are TGCAGTGCTCCTCGGACACCCCTAAGGCAAGAGACCCAGTACTTC. The encoded protein is CSAPRTPLRQETQYF. This sequence joins TRBV20-1 and TRBJ2-5; a weak D match, TRBD1 (5 bases). Trimming took off 5 bases at V and 2 bases at J, with 18 bases between the two ends. This CDR3 region has 15 residues. CDR1 and CDR2 (germline): DFQATT, SNEGSKA (reference sequence).

This clonotype has ten or more counts. CDR3 coding DNA: TGCGCCAGCAGCCTCCACGACAGGGCCTTAGCGGGGAGACAAGAGACCCAGTACTTC. Translating gives CASSLHDRALAGRQETQYF. V and J are TRBV5-1 and TRBJ2-5; the D gene is possibly TRBD2 (8 bases). The germline V gene has CDR1 SGHRS and CDR2 YFSETQ. V dropped 4 bases and J dropped 2 bases, with 27 bases sitting between them. CDR3 size: 19 residues.

This clonotype was detected ten times or more. The CDR3 protein is CASSPLRGQGKDEQYF. In nucleotides, the CDR3 is TGCGCCAGCAGCCCCCTGAGGGGTCAGGGAAAGGACGAGCAGTACTTC. J is TRBJ2-7 and V is TRBV5-1; D is possibly TRBD1 or TRBD2 (5 bases each). The CDR3 is 16 amino acids. The V end lost 4 bases, the J end lost 5 bases, and 22 bases lay between the germline ends. Germline V lookup: CDR1 SGHRS, CDR2 YFSETQ.

The rearrangement uses TRBV21-1 and TRBJ1-2. TRBV21-1 is a pseudogene segment. This CDR3 has 14 residues. The CDR3 DNA reads TGTGCCAGCAGCAAACTCTCCCTCAACTATGGCTACACCTTC. It codes for CASSKLSLNYGYTF.

This sequence joins TRBV9 and TRBJ2-5, with 15 bases identical to TRBD2. Germline V gene data show CDR1 as SGDLS and CDR2 as YYNGEE. Trimming at V came to 0 bases and at J to 4 bases, leaving 4 bases not matched to a gene. This CDR3 comprises 17 residues. CDR3 nucleotide sequence: TGTGCCAGCAGCGTAGGGACTAGCGGGGGGGCTGGAGAGACCCAGTACTTC. Residues: CASSVGTSGGAGETQYF. Together with reference TRBV9 and TRBJ2-5, the CDR3 gives the full variable domain: DSGVTQTPKHLITATGQRVTLRCSPRSGDLSVYWYQQSLDQGLQFLIQYYNGEERAKGNILERFSAQQFPDLHSELNLSSLELGDSALYFCASSVGTSGGAGETQYFGPGTRLLVL.

This clonotype occurred many times. CDR3 region: CSAWTTRTDTQYF. CDR3 nucleotides: TGCAGTGCTTGGACAACCCGGACAGATACGCAGTATTTT. The chain has TRBV20-1 and TRBJ2-3; possibly TRBD1 for D (5 bases). This CDR3 contains 13 residues. The germline V gene has CDR1 DFQATT and CDR2 SNEGSKA (reference sequence). Deletions cut 5 bases from V and 3 bases from J, with 12 bases between.